The 26 T cell receptor beta chains listed next were all sequenced from one sample in a study of CD8 T cells in ankylosing spondylitis. Each CDR3 protein gets one entry after TCRdb re-called the 5' RACE reads with MiXCR. The table lists some 140,000 distinct CDR3 sequences, 10% to 12% of them singletons. Sequencing was carried out using blood, either unsorted or a sorted T cell fraction (not recorded which). The source is a female donor with ankylosing spondylitis or in good health (not recorded which).

This chain connects TRBV12-3 or TRBV12-4 to TRBJ1-2; D perhaps matches TRBD1 (5 bases). The V gene lost 6 bases and the J gene lost 4 bases, with 12 bases spanning the gap. This CDR3 is built from 13 residues. The CDR3 is CASSWGGIYGYTF. The DNA for the CDR3 is TGTGCCAGCAGCTGGGGCGGGATCTATGGCTACACCTTC.

This clonotype was recorded many times. V usage is TRBV30 and J usage is TRBJ1-2; tentatively, D is TRBD1 (5 bases). Between the trimmed V and J ends, which lost 3 bases and 2 bases, there was a span of 16 bases. This CDR3 region has 15 residues. Germline-derived CDR1 and CDR2 are GTSNPN and SVGIG (reference sequence). CDR3 in amino acids: CAWRPPGGSNYGYTF. The CDR3 DNA reads TGTGCCTGGAGGCCCCCGGGGGGATCGAACTATGGCTACACCTTC. The full variable domain, rest sourced from reference TRBV30 and TRBJ1-2, is SQTIHQWPATLVQPVGSPLSLECTVEGTSNPNLYWYRQAAGRGLQLLFYSVGIGQISSEVPQNLSASRPQDRQFILSSKKLLLSDSGFYLCAWRPPGGSNYGYTFGSGTRLTVV.

This clonotype was seen ten or more times. The V gene is TRBV6-5, the J gene TRBJ1-1; maybe TRBD1 (5 bases). V was trimmed by 7 bases and J by 11 bases, leaving 14 bases between them. Germline V gene sequence: CDR1 MNHEY, CDR2 SVGAGI. The CDR3 covers 11 residues. The CDR3 sequence is CASISGGLAFF. CDR3 nucleotide sequence: TGTGCCAGCATTAGCGGGGGTCTCGCTTTCTTT.

At least ten counts were recorded for this clonotype. The chain uses TRBV29-1 and TRBJ1-1, with 9 bases identical to TRBD1. The CDR3 is made up of 16 amino acids. With 7 bases clipped from V and 0 bases from J, the junction kept 12 bases outside the gene matches. Germline V CDR1 and CDR2: SQVTM, ANQGSEA. CDR3 amino acids: CSAPTRDREMNTEAFF. The CDR3 region has the DNA TGCAGCGCCCCTACTCGGGACAGGGAGATGAACACTGAAGCTTTCTTT. Based on the CDR3 plus reference TRBV29-1 and TRBJ1-1, the full variable domain is SAVISQKPSRDICQRGTSLTIQCQVDSQVTMMFWYRQQPGQSLTLIATANQGSEATYESGFVIDKFPISRPNLTFSTLTVSNMSPEDSSIYLCSAPTRDREMNTEAFFGQGTRLTVV.

This clonotype was recorded at least ten times. The chain carries TRBV12-3 or TRBV12-4 and TRBJ1-5; 8 bases map to TRBD1. J lost 2 bases, V lost 6 bases, and 9 bases had no gene match. This CDR3 is 16 amino acids long. The CDR3 spells CASSSPGQGRNQPQHF. CDR3 coding DNA: TGTGCCAGCAGCTCCCCTGGACAGGGTCGCAATCAGCCCCAGCATTTT.

The sample holds a few counts of this clonotype. This rearrangement joins TRBV20-1 to TRBJ1-5; 7 bases fit TRBD1. With 3 bases clipped from V and 2 bases from J, the junction kept 4 bases outside the gene matches. Germline CDR1 and CDR2: DFQATT and SNEGSKA (reference sequence). There are 14 residues in the CDR3. Here the CDR3 reads CSASAGTGNQPQHF. CDR3 bases: TGCAGTGCTAGTGCCGGGACAGGCAATCAGCCCCAGCATTTT.

This clonotype was counted a few times. This sequence joins TRBV29-1 and TRBJ2-2, with D uncertain. The germline V gene has CDR1 SQVTM and CDR2 ANQGSEA. V was clipped by 4 bases and J by 0 bases, with 3 bases between them. This CDR3 has 12 amino acids. The DNA of the CDR3 is TGCAGCGTTGCGGCGAACACCGGGGAGCTGTTTTTT. Amino acid sequence: CSVAANTGELFF.

The chain is built from TRBV5-1 and TRBJ2-1, with no clear D. Germline lookup yields CDR1 SGHRS and CDR2 YFSETQ. The ends were cut back, 1 base at V and 0 bases at J, with 14 bases in the middle. This CDR3 spans 17 amino acids. CDR3 amino acids: CASSLNVGTSSYNEQFF. The CDR3 DNA follows: TGCGCCAGCAGCTTGAACGTCGGCACGAGCTCCTACAATGAGCAGTTCTTC.

At least ten counts were recorded for this clonotype. The CDR3 protein is CASSLTGGGMNTEAFF. CDR3 in DNA: TGCGCCAGCAGCCTAACAGGGGGTGGGATGAACACTGAAGCTTTCTTT. This chain links TRBV5-1 with TRBJ1-1, with 8 bases lining up with TRBD1. The CDR3 extends over 16 amino acids. Germline-derived CDR1 and CDR2 are SGHRS and YFSETQ. Losses at the gene ends were 4 bases for V and 0 bases for J; bases not matched to a gene: 8.

At least ten counts were recorded for this clonotype. The chain joins TRBV6-1 to TRBJ2-4; 11 bases agree with TRBD2. V dropped 6 bases and J dropped 9; count of bases not matched to a gene: 4. Germline V lookup: CDR1 MNHNS, CDR2 SASEGT. This CDR3 has 13 residues. This chain's CDR3 is CASRNSGRGIQYF. Here the CDR3 DNA reads TGTGCCAGCAGAAATAGCGGGAGGGGCATTCAGTACTTC.

This clonotype came up many times. CDR3 DNA: TGTGCCAGCAGCTTAGTAGGGGGGACCAGCTCCTACGAGCAGTACTTC. Translated: CASSLVGGTSSYEQYF. The chain recombines TRBV7-9 with TRBJ2-7, with D perhaps assigned TRBD1 or TRBD2 (6 bases each). CDR1 and CDR2 (germline): SEHNR, FQNEAQ (reference sequence). The V end was cut by 1 base, the J end by 0 bases, with 13 bases between. This CDR3 comprises 16 residues. The complete variable domain, with remaining parts taken from reference TRBV7-9 and TRBJ2-7, reads DTGVSQNPRHKITKRGQNVTFRCDPISEHNRLYWYRQTLGQGPEFLTYFQNEAQLEKSRLLSDRFSAERPKGSFSTLEIQRTEQGDSAMYLCASSLVGGTSSYEQYFGPGTRLTVT.

V is TRBV5-5 and J is TRBJ2-2; D is undetermined. Germline V gene data show CDR1 as SGHKS and CDR2 as YYEKEE (reference sequence). The CDR3 sequence is 14 residues long. V lost 2 bases, J lost 6 bases, and 11 bases lay in between. CDR3 nucleotide sequence: TGTGCCAGCAGCTTTTATATTGGGGCCGGGGAGCTGTTTTTT. Protein sequence: CASSFYIGAGELFF. Complete variable domain (other parts from reference TRBV5-5 and TRBJ2-2): DAGVTQSPTHLIKTRGQQVTLRCSPISGHKSVSWYQQVLGQGPQFIFQYYEKEERGRGNFPDRFSARQFPNYSSELNVNALLLGDSALYLCASSFYIGAGELFFGEGSRLTVL.

In its sample, this clonotype was seen many times. J is TRBJ1-6 and V is TRBV27; 9 bases fit TRBD1. The germline V gene has CDR1 MNHEY and CDR2 SMNVEV (reference sequence). Trimming took 1 base from V and 8 from J; bases not matched to a gene: 3. The CDR3 consists of 15 residues. The CDR3 DNA reads as TGTGCCAGCAGTTTATACAGGGGGCGGGATTCACCCCTCCACTTT. Its protein is CASSLYRGRDSPLHF.

Many counts were recorded for this clonotype. The rearrangement uses TRBV6-5 and TRBJ1-1; 7 bases are a match to TRBD1. Germline values: CDR1 MNHEY, CDR2 SVGAGI. The CDR3 is 14 amino acids. The V gene end was trimmed by 0 bases and the J gene end by 4 bases; junction bases not matched to a gene: 2. The CDR3 protein is CASSYSTGATEAFF. For the CDR3, the DNA is TGTGCCAGCAGTTACTCTACAGGGGCCACTGAAGCTTTCTTT.

This clonotype was recorded many times. The chain has TRBV5-1 and TRBJ1-5; D might be TRBD1 (6 bases). The ends were cut back, 0 bases at V and 3 bases at J, with 10 bases in the middle. The CDR3 runs 15 residues. In germline, CDR1 is SGHRS, CDR2 YFSETQ. The CDR3 nucleotides are TGCGCCAGCAGCTTGGTCGGGGGGGCCAATCAGCCCCAGCATTTT. Its protein product is CASSLVGGANQPQHF.

V gene TRBV6-5 combines with J gene TRBJ1-2; 7 bases fit TRBD1. With 0 bases clipped from V and 8 bases from J, the junction kept 12 bases outside the gene matches. Germline-derived CDR1 and CDR2 are MNHEY and SVGAGI. The CDR3 has 16 amino acids. CDR3 region: CASSYSGRDSPSGYTF. In DNA, the CDR3 is TGTGCCAGCAGTTACTCAGGAAGGGACAGCCCGTCGGGCTACACCTTC.

In its sample, this clonotype was seen many times. V gene TRBV3-1 combines with J gene TRBJ1-6; D remains ambiguous. The V gene lost 1 base and the J gene lost 13 bases, with 8 bases spanning the gap. Germline CDR1 and CDR2: LGHDT and YNNKEL (reference sequence). This CDR3 spans 12 amino acids. CDR3 bases: TGTGCCAGCAGCCAAGCGTCCCGGCCCCTCCACTTT. Amino acid sequence: CASSQASRPLHF. Looking up the rest from reference TRBV3-1 and TRBJ1-6 gives the full variable domain: DTAVSQTPKYLVTQMGNDKSIKCEQNLGHDTMYWYKQDSKKFLKIMFSYNNKELIINETVPNRFSPKSPDKAHLNLHINSLELGDSAVYFCASSQASRPLHFGNGTRLTVT.

The table lists this clonotype with many counts. The rearrangement links TRBV3-1 to TRBJ1-1, with D possibly being TRBD1 (6 bases). Between the trimmed V and J ends, which lost 1 base and 3 bases, there was a span of 12 bases. The germline V gene encodes CDR1 LGHDT and CDR2 YNNKEL (reference sequence). The CDR3 is made up of 15 amino acids. The CDR3 is CASSQGTGSDTEAFF. The CDR3 DNA reads TGTGCCAGCAGCCAAGGTACAGGGTCCGACACTGAAGCTTTCTTT.

In its sample, this clonotype was seen many times. This chain connects TRBV5-1 to TRBJ2-5; 7 bases agree with TRBD1. The CDR3 length is 14 residues. CDR1 and CDR2 from the germline V gene are SGHRS and YFSETQ. V lost 9 bases to trimming and J lost 3 bases; unmatched junction nucleotides: 11. The CDR3 coding sequence is TGCGCCACCTCTACAGGGACAGCTAAAGAGACCCAGTACTTC. Its protein product is CATSTGTAKETQYF.

This clonotype showed up many times. J is TRBJ1-1 and V is TRBV20-1; D unclear. The CDR3 runs 15 residues. Germline values: CDR1 DFQATT, CDR2 SNEGSKA (reference sequence). Trimming took 3 bases from V and 0 from J, leaving 14 bases between them. Here the CDR3 reads CSASLTPFLNTEAFF. DNA of the CDR3: TGCAGTGCTAGCCTGACTCCTTTCCTGAACACTGAAGCTTTCTTT.

In its sample, this clonotype was seen many times. The rearrangement uses TRBV10-3 and TRBJ2-1, with D uncertain. V lost 8 bases and J 0 bases, leaving 8 bases between the germline ends. This CDR3 contains 13 residues. Germline V gene data show CDR1 as ENHRY and CDR2 as SYGVKD. The CDR3 nucleotides read TGTGCCATCGCGGATAGCTCCTACAATGAGCAGTTCTTC. This translates into CAIADSSYNEQFF.

The chain uses TRBV28 and TRBJ2-1, with a tentative D call TRBD2 (6 bases). The CDR3 consists of 14 residues. The V end was cut by 8 bases, the J end by 4 bases, with 15 bases between. The germline gives CDR1 MDHEN, CDR2 SYDVKM. The CDR3 region is CASVGQGGYNEQFF. The CDR3 DNA sequence: TGTGCCAGCGTCGGTCAGGGAGGATACAATGAGCAGTTCTTC.

This clonotype was detected many times. The chain is built from TRBV5-1 and TRBJ2-3; tentative D call: TRBD1 (6 bases). V lost 4 bases to trimming and J lost 5 bases, with 14 bases between them. CDR1 and CDR2 (germline): SGHRS, YFSETQ. CDR3 size: 14 residues. CDR3 bases: TGCGCCAGCAGCCAGAGCGGACAGCAAGATACGCAGTATTTT. Translation gives CASSQSGQQDTQYF.

This clonotype has more than one count but fewer than ten. The chain employs TRBV7-6 and TRBJ2-1; TRBD2 matches at 11 bases. The CDR3 is 17 residues long. Per the germline V gene, CDR1 is SGHVS and CDR2 is FNYEAQ. The V and J ends lost 5 bases and 1 base, in that order; junction bases with no gene match: 7. The CDR3 loop is CASSPPTSGKSYNEQFF. DNA for the CDR3: TGTGCCAGCAGCCCGCCGACTAGCGGGAAGTCCTACAATGAGCAGTTCTTC.

This clonotype was seen many times. The chain uses TRBV5-1 and TRBJ2-5; D not resolved. Germline V CDR1 and CDR2: SGHRS, YFSETQ. Trimming left V 0 bases short and J 2 bases short, with 14 bases between. The CDR3 runs to 16 residues. The CDR3 DNA sequence: TGCGCCAGCAGCTTGGGGGTCGCAAGGCAGCAAGAGACCCAGTACTTC. Residues: CASSLGVARQQETQYF.

The V gene is TRBV7-9, the J gene TRBJ1-2; no clear D. V lost 4 bases and J lost 8, with 17 bases in between. Germline loops: CDR1 SEHNR, CDR2 FQNEAQ (reference sequence). The CDR3 is 14 amino acids. CDR3 in amino acids: CASSSAAGFEGYTF. CDR3 bases: TGTGCCAGCAGCTCCGCGGCGGGTTTCGAGGGCTACACCTTC.